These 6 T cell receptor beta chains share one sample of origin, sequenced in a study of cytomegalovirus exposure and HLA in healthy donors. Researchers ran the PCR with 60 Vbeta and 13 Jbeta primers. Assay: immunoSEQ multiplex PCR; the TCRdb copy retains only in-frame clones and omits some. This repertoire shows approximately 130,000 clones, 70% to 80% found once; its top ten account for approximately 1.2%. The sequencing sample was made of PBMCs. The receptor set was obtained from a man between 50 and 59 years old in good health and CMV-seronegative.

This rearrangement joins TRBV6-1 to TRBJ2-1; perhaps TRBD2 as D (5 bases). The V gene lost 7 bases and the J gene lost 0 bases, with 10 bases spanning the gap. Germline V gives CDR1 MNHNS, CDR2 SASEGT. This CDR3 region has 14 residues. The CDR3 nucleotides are TGTGCCAGCAAGGTTACTAGCTCCTACAATGAGCAGTTCTTC. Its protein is CASKVTSSYNEQFF.

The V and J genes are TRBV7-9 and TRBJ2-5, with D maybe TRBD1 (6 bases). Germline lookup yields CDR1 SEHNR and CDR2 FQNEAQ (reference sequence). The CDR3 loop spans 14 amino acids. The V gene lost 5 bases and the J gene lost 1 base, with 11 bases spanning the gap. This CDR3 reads CASSLGQSQETQYF. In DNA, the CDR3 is TGTGCCAGCAGCCTCGGACAGAGCCAAGAGACCCAGTACTTC. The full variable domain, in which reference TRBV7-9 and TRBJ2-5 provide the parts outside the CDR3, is DTGVSQNPRHKITKRGQNVTFRCDPISEHNRLYWYRQTLGQGPEFLTYFQNEAQLEKSRLLSDRFSAERPKGSFSTLEIQRTEQGDSAMYLCASSLGQSQETQYFGPGTRLLVL.

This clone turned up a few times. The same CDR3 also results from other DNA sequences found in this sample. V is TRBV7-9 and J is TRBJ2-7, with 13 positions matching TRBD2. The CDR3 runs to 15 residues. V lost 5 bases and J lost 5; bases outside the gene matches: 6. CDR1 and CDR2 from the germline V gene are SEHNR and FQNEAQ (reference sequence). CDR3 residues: CASSRTSGRANEQYF. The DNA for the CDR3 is TGTGCCAGCAGCCGTACTAGCGGGAGGGCCAACGAGCAGTACTTC. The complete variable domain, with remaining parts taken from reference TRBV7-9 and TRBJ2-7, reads DTGVSQNPRHKITKRGQNVTFRCDPISEHNRLYWYRQTLGQGPEFLTYFQNEAQLEKSRLLSDRFSAERPKGSFSTLEIQRTEQGDSAMYLCASSRTSGRANEQYFGPGTRLTVT.

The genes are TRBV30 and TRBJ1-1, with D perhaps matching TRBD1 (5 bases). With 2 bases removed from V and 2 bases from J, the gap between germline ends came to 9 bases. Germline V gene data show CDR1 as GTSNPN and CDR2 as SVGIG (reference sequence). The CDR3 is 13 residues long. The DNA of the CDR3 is TGTGCCTGGAGTAAGGGACTAAACACTGAAGCTTTCTTT. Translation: CAWSKGLNTEAFF.

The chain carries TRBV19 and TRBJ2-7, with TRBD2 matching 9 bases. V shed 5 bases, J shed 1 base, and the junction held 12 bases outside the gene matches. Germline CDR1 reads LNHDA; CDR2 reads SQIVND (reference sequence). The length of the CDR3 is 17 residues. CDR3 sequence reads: CASSGGLSGSSSYEQYF. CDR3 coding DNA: TGTGCCAGTAGTGGAGGACTTAGCGGGAGCAGTTCCTACGAGCAGTACTTC.

CDR3 sequence (DNA): TGTGCCAGCAGCTTAGCGGGAGCCCCCTACGAGCAGTACTTC. Encoded protein: CASSLAGAPYEQYF. The chain is built from TRBV7-2 and TRBJ2-7, with D maybe TRBD2 (5 bases). This CDR3 is built from 14 residues. V was clipped by 0 bases and J by 2 bases, with 8 bases between them. CDR1 is SGHTA, CDR2 FQGNSA, per germline.